This T cell receptor (beta chain) was profiled in a study of blood T cell repertoires in COVID-19. About the study: Italy, Spain and the United States were the sources of the convalescent and acute COVID-19 samples. Nucleic acid was either cDNA or gDNA, and it came from T cells, B-cell-depleted T cells, or PBMCs.

Original handling: Reference gene primer amplification gave estimated nucleated cell counts. The method was immunoSEQ multiplex PCR; TCRdb's version includes in-frame clones alone and lacks a portion of them. D and trimming were read from the DNA, whereas the V and J calls and clone size are those reported in that table. This repertoire shows 300,000 or so clones, 80% to 90% found once; its top ten account for 1%. Turning to this clone: The identical CDR3 is also encoded by other nucleotide sequences in the sample.

CDR1 and CDR2 from the germline V gene are SEHNR and FQNEAQ (reference sequence). The CDR3 is 14 amino acids. Trimming removed 1 base from V and 1 base from J, with 8 bases in between. Sequenced: peripheral blood. The chain couples TRBV7-9 to TRBJ2-7; possibly TRBD1 for D (6 bases). The sequence was obtained from a middle-aged man with active or convalescent COVID-19. The DNA for the CDR3 is TGTGCCAGCAGCTTAGGGGGACATTCCTACGAGCAGTACTTC. Translation: CASSLGGHSYEQYF. The full variable domain, with the rest looked up from reference TRBV7-9 and TRBJ2-7, is DTGVSQNPRHKITKRGQNVTFRCDPISEHNRLYWYRQTLGQGPEFLTYFQNEAQLEKSRLLSDRFSAERPKGSFSTLEIQRTEQGDSAMYLCASSLGGHSYEQYFGPGTRLTVT.